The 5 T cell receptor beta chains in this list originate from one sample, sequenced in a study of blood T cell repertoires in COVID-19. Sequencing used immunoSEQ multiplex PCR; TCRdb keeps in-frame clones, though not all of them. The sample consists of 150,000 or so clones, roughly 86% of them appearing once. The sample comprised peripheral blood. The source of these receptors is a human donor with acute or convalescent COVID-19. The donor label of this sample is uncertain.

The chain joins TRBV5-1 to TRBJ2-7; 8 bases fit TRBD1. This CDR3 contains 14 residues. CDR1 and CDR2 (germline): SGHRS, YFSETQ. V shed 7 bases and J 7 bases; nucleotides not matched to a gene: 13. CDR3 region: CASRGQALTGEQYF. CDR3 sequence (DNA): TGCGCCAGCCGGGGACAGGCTTTAACGGGAGAGCAGTACTTC.

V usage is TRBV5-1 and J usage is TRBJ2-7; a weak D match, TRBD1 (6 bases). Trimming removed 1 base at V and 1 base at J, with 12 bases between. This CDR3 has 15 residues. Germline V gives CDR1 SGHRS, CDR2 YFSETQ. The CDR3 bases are TGCGCCAGCAGCTTGTTTGGACAGCCTTCCTACGAGCAGTACTTC. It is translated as CASSLFGQPSYEQYF.

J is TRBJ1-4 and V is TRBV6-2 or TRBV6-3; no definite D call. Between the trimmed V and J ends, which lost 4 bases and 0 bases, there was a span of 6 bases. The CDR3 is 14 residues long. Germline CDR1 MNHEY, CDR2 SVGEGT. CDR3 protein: CASSLAATNEKLFF. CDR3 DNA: TGTGCCAGCAGTTTAGCCGCAACTAATGAAAAACTGTTTTTT.

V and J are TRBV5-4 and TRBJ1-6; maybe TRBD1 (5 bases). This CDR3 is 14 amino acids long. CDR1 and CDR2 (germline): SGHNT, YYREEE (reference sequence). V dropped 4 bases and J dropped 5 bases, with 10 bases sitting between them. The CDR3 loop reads CASSNPGNNSPLHF. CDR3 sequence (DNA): TGTGCCAGCAGCAACCCAGGGAATAATTCACCCCTCCACTTT.

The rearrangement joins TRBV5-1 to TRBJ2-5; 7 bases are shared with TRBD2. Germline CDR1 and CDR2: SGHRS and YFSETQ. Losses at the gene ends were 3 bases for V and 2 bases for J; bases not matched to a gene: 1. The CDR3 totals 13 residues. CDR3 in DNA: TGCGCCAGCAGCTCCGGGGGGCAAGAGACCCAGTACTTC. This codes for CASSSGGQETQYF. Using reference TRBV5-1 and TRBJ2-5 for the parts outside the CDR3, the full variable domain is KAGVTQTPRYLIKTRGQQVTLSCSPISGHRSVSWYQQTPGQGLQFLFEYFSETQRNKGNFPGRFSGRQFSNSRSEMNVSTLELGDSALYLCASSSGGQETQYFGPGTRLLVL.